This passage covers 28 T cell receptor beta chains from one sample sequenced in a study of T cells in Graves' hyperthyroidism and ophthalmopathy. The source material, RNA transcripts, was used to amplify TCR beta CDR3 regions. When the TCR CDR3 underwent first-round RT-PCR, the HTBI primer set was used. TCRdb processed the multiplex PCR reads anew with MiXCR; each CDR3 protein has one entry. The sample holds about 500,000 distinct CDR3 sequences; 16% are singletons and the top ten take 15% to 20%. The sample taken for sequencing was blood. These receptors were collected from a woman between 18 and 29 years old with Graves' hyperthyroidism.

This rearrangement joins TRBV12-3 or TRBV12-4 to TRBJ2-7; 11 positions match TRBD1. This CDR3 spans 15 amino acids. Unmatched junction bases numbered 3, after V lost 0 bases and J lost 5 bases. The CDR3 here is CASSLAGTGGHEQYF. CDR3 coding DNA: TGTGCCAGCAGTTTAGCCGGGACAGGGGGACACGAGCAGTACTTC.

Many counts were recorded for this clonotype. The rearrangement uses TRBV7-2 and TRBJ1-5, with D perhaps matching TRBD1 (5 bases). The germline gives CDR1 SGHTA, CDR2 FQGNSA. The CDR3 has 16 amino acids. The ends were cut back, 5 bases at V and 4 bases at J, with 18 bases in the middle. CDR3 bases: TGTGCCAGCAGCGCCCGAGGGACGGCAGGTAATCAGCCCCAGCATTTT. Translation gives CASSARGTAGNQPQHF.

The CDR3: CASSPLHLALVGAGELFF. CDR3 sequence (DNA): TGTGCCAGCAGTCCCCTCCACCTAGCTCTAGTTGGCGCCGGGGAGCTGTTTTTT. J is TRBJ2-2 and V is TRBV7-6, with D perhaps matching TRBD2 (5 bases). From germline, CDR1 is SGHVS and CDR2 FNYEAQ. CDR3 length: 18 amino acids. V was clipped by 6 bases and J by 6 bases, with 26 bases between them.

The genes are TRBV9 and TRBJ2-6, with D uncertain. Per the germline V gene, CDR1 is SGDLS and CDR2 is YYNGEE. The length of the CDR3 is 18 residues. With 0 bases removed from V and 0 bases from J, the gap between germline ends came to 13 bases. CDR3 nucleotide sequence: TGTGCCAGCAGCGTAGACGAAAAAGGGCCCTCTGGGGCCAACGTCCTGACTTTC. It is translated as CASSVDEKGPSGANVLTF. Full variable domain (rest looked up from reference TRBV9 and TRBJ2-6): DSGVTQTPKHLITATGQRVTLRCSPRSGDLSVYWYQQSLDQGLQFLIQYYNGEERAKGNILERFSAQQFPDLHSELNLSSLELGDSALYFCASSVDEKGPSGANVLTFGAGSRLTVL.

The V and J genes are TRBV10-3 and TRBJ2-5; 10 positions agree with TRBD1. The V and J ends lost 8 bases and 5 bases, in that order; junction bases with no gene match: 5. CDR3 length: 13 amino acids. CDR1 and CDR2 from the germline V gene are ENHRY and SYGVKD. CDR3 amino acids: CAIGTGVEETQYF. The CDR3 DNA follows: TGTGCCATCGGGACAGGGGTCGAGGAGACCCAGTACTTC.

This clonotype was counted only a few times. The chain combines TRBV11-3 with TRBJ2-7, with D possibly being TRBD1 (6 bases). Per the germline V gene, CDR1 is SGHNT and CDR2 is YENEEA. V lost 5 bases and J 2 bases, leaving 16 bases between the germline ends. This CDR3 contains 15 residues. CDR3 sequence (DNA): TGTGCCAGCAGCCCGCACCGGGACAAAACCTACGAGCAGTACTTC. It specifies CASSPHRDKTYEQYF.

This clonotype has at least ten counts. V is TRBV7-2 and J is TRBJ2-3; D not certain. The V and J ends lost 1 base and 14 bases respectively, with 10 bases between them. This CDR3 has 11 amino acids. From germline, CDR1 is SGHTA and CDR2 FQGNSA. CDR3 loop: CASSLDRLVYF. The CDR3 nucleotides read TGTGCCAGCAGCTTAGATCGGTTGGTGTATTTT.

This chain uses TRBV7-9 with TRBJ2-1, with 8 bases aligning to TRBD2. V was clipped by 5 bases and J by 2 bases; unmatched bases: 5. The CDR3 length is 15 residues. Germline-derived CDR1 and CDR2 are SEHNR and FQNEAQ (reference sequence). The CDR3 reads CASSPTSGTYNEQFF. The CDR3, as DNA: TGTGCCAGCAGCCCTACTAGCGGAACCTACAATGAGCAGTTCTTC.

This clonotype has at least ten counts. The rearrangement uses TRBV6-2 or TRBV6-3 and TRBJ2-7, with 14 bases matching TRBD2. Germline-derived CDR1 and CDR2 are MNHEY and SVGEGT. This CDR3 is built from 15 residues. J gave up 3 bases and V 5 bases, and 3 bases lay outside the gene matches. CDR3 sequence reads: CASSRGTSGSYEQYF. The CDR3, as DNA: TGTGCCAGCAGTCGGGGGACTAGCGGGAGCTACGAGCAGTACTTC.

In nucleotides, the CDR3 is TGTGCCACCAGGGGGGGACTAGCGGGAGATGAGCAGTTCTTC. It is translated as CATRGGLAGDEQFF. V is TRBV10-3 and J is TRBJ2-1, with TRBD2 identical over 14 bases. Germline V gives CDR1 ENHRY, CDR2 SYGVKD. V dropped 10 bases and J dropped 8; count of bases not matched to a gene: 7. The CDR3 contains 14 residues.

The rearrangement joins TRBV14 to TRBJ2-7; D is unresolved. The CDR3 is made up of 15 amino acids. V dropped 1 base and J dropped 2 bases, with 12 bases sitting between them. In germline, CDR1 is SGHDN, CDR2 FVKESK. The chain's CDR3 is CASSQGWSRAYEQYF. In nucleotides, the CDR3 is TGTGCCAGCAGCCAAGGGTGGTCACGGGCCTACGAGCAGTACTTC.

This clonotype was seen many times. For the CDR3, the DNA is TGTGCCAGCAGCTTACAGGGCGGGAGGGCCTACGAGCAGTACTTC. It encodes CASSLQGGRAYEQYF. This chain uses TRBV7-9 with TRBJ2-7; 9 bases agree with TRBD2. There are 15 residues in the CDR3. Unmatched junction bases numbered 4, after V lost 2 bases and J lost 2 bases. CDR1 and CDR2 from the germline V gene are SEHNR and FQNEAQ (reference sequence). Full variable domain (missing parts from reference TRBV7-9 and TRBJ2-7): DTGVSQNPRHKITKRGQNVTFRCDPISEHNRLYWYRQTLGQGPEFLTYFQNEAQLEKSRLLSDRFSAERPKGSFSTLEIQRTEQGDSAMYLCASSLQGGRAYEQYFGPGTRLTVT.

This clonotype has only a few counts. The chain joins TRBV20-1 to TRBJ2-1; 11 bases align to TRBD2. J lost 7 bases, V lost 2 bases, and 7 bases had no gene match. The CDR3 is 15 amino acids. Germline V CDR1 and CDR2: DFQATT, SNEGSKA (reference sequence). The CDR3 sequence: CSARSTSGSRNEQFF. CDR3 sequence (DNA): TGCAGTGCTAGATCTACTAGCGGGAGCAGAAATGAGCAGTTCTTC.

This clonotype has a count of ten or more. The V and J genes are TRBV7-9 and TRBJ2-7; maybe TRBD2 (7 bases). Germline V lookup: CDR1 SEHNR, CDR2 FQNEAQ (reference sequence). The CDR3 sequence is 14 residues long. Deletions cut 7 bases from V and 6 bases from J, with 19 bases between. The CDR3 is CASTPGGPPVEQYF. CDR3 coding DNA: TGTGCCAGCACCCCGGGGGGCCCCCCGGTCGAGCAGTACTTC. The entire variable domain, with the rest obtained from reference TRBV7-9 and TRBJ2-7, is as follows: DTGVSQNPRHKITKRGQNVTFRCDPISEHNRLYWYRQTLGQGPEFLTYFQNEAQLEKSRLLSDRFSAERPKGSFSTLEIQRTEQGDSAMYLCASTPGGPPVEQYFGPGTRLTVT.

The chain joins TRBV6-5 to TRBJ1-1, with D unresolved. V was pared by 1 base and J by 1 base, with 10 bases between. There are 15 residues in the CDR3. Germline V gives CDR1 MNHEY, CDR2 SVGAGI. The CDR3 nucleotides read TGTGCCAGCAGTTACTTAAGGGCGGGGAACACTGAAGCTTTCTTT. This sequence encodes CASSYLRAGNTEAFF.

There are many counts of this clonotype. This sequence joins TRBV10-3 and TRBJ2-7; 7 positions match TRBD1. The CDR3 loop spans 12 amino acids. The V segment lost 11 bases and the J segment 2 bases; nucleotides outside the gene matches: 6. Germline V gene data show CDR1 as ENHRY and CDR2 as SYGVKD. The CDR3 region is CAVRDRTYEQYF. The CDR3 bases are TGTGCCGTTCGGGACAGAACCTACGAGCAGTACTTC.

Ten or more counts support this clonotype. J is TRBJ2-3 and V is TRBV11-2; D remains ambiguous. The CDR3 consists of 15 residues. The ends were cut back, 2 bases at V and 7 bases at J, with 16 bases in the middle. Germline CDR1 SGHAT, CDR2 FQNNGV. As DNA, the CDR3 is TGTGCCAGCAGCTTATCTGTGGCGCTTTCAAATACGCAGTATTTT. Its protein is CASSLSVALSNTQYF.

This rearrangement joins TRBV5-1 to TRBJ2-5, with 8 bases aligning to TRBD2. After removal of 0 bases from V and 1 base from J, the junction contained 5 bases not matched to a gene. Germline values: CDR1 SGHRS, CDR2 YFSETQ. The CDR3 covers 16 residues. CDR3 residues: CASSLATSGGQETQYF. The CDR3 DNA reads as TGCGCCAGCAGCTTGGCCACTAGCGGAGGCCAAGAGACCCAGTACTTC. Using reference TRBV5-1 and TRBJ2-5 for the parts outside the CDR3, the full variable domain is KAGVTQTPRYLIKTRGQQVTLSCSPISGHRSVSWYQQTPGQGLQFLFEYFSETQRNKGNFPGRFSGRQFSNSRSEMNVSTLELGDSALYLCASSLATSGGQETQYFGPGTRLLVL.

This chain links TRBV20-1 with TRBJ2-7; unclear D gene. This CDR3 comprises 11 residues. The germline V gene has CDR1 DFQATT and CDR2 SNEGSKA (reference sequence). The ends were cut back, 5 bases at V and 4 bases at J, with 9 bases in the middle. CDR3 region: CSADDAYEQYF. DNA for the CDR3: TGCAGTGCTGATGACGCATACGAGCAGTACTTC.

This clonotype was found a few times. This chain uses TRBV12-3 or TRBV12-4 with TRBJ2-3; D possibly corresponds to TRBD1 (6 bases). CDR3 length: 14 residues. Trimming took 4 bases from V and 5 from J, leaving 13 bases between them. CDR3 nucleotides: TGTGCCAGCAGTTCATACAGGGAAGGAGATACGCAGTATTTT. This codes for CASSSYREGDTQYF.

In its sample, this clonotype was seen many times. The chain uses TRBV28 and TRBJ2-7; tentative D call: TRBD2 (7 bases). Deletions cut 6 bases from V and 0 bases from J, with 15 bases between. This CDR3 has 15 amino acids. From germline, CDR1 is MDHEN and CDR2 SYDVKM. The CDR3 DNA follows: TGTGCCAGCAGCCCCGGGGGGACACGCTCCTACGAGCAGTACTTC. Translated, it gives CASSPGGTRSYEQYF.

The table lists this clonotype with a few counts. The chain employs TRBV27 and TRBJ1-1; D call uncertain. V dropped 6 bases and J dropped 5 bases, with 16 bases sitting between them. There are 14 residues in the CDR3. Germline V gene data show CDR1 as MNHEY and CDR2 as SMNVEV (reference sequence). CDR3 nucleotides: TGTGCCAGCAGCCTAATCGGGGTCGGAACTGAAGCTTTCTTT. Translating it yields CASSLIGVGTEAFF.

This clonotype was observed at least ten times. This rearrangement joins TRBV3-1 to TRBJ2-1; D possibly uses TRBD1 or TRBD2 (6 bases each). Germline V gene sequence: CDR1 LGHDT, CDR2 YNNKEL (reference sequence). The V end was cut by 4 bases, the J end by 3 bases, with 13 bases between. The CDR3 extends over 15 amino acids. CDR3 coding DNA: TGTGCCAGCAGCCGCACGGGGGCCGGCTACAATGAGCAGTTCTTC. Its translation is CASSRTGAGYNEQFF.

In nucleotides, the CDR3 is TGTGCCAGCAGTCCGGGACTAGCCCAGGGAGAGACCCAGTTCTTC. Its translation is CASSPGLAQGETQFF. The chain employs TRBV12-3 or TRBV12-4 and TRBJ2-5; 9 bases align to TRBD2. Matching the DNA end better, TRBJ2-1 makes the J call doubtful. The CDR3 has 15 residues.

This chain uses TRBV4-3 with TRBJ1-2, with 9 bases fitting TRBD1. This CDR3 spans 15 amino acids. With V trimmed by 0 bases and J by 8 bases, 7 bases remained unmatched. In germline, CDR1 is LGHNA, CDR2 YSLEER. The CDR3 bases are TGCGCCAGCAGCCAAGACCGGGACAGGGTTTTCGGCTACACCTTC. It is translated as CASSQDRDRVFGYTF.

This clonotype was recorded a few times. CDR3 amino acids: CASSPSLGPHGYTF. The CDR3 coding sequence is TGTGCCAGCAGCCCATCCCTCGGCCCCCATGGCTACACCTTC. V gene TRBV7-9 combines with J gene TRBJ1-2; no reliable D call. CDR3 length: 14 amino acids. Deletions cut 5 bases from V and 6 bases from J, with 16 bases between. CDR1 is SEHNR, CDR2 FQNEAQ, per germline (reference sequence).

At least ten counts were recorded for this clonotype. The rearrangement uses TRBV11-3 and TRBJ2-1, with 11 bases that match TRBD2. Germline V gene data show CDR1 as SGHNT and CDR2 as YENEEA. The CDR3 extends over 16 amino acids. After removal of 0 bases from V and 9 bases from J, the junction contained 7 bases not matched to a gene. In DNA, the CDR3 is TGTGCCAGCAGCTTAGAACTAGCGGGAGTCGGGCTTGAGCAGTTCTTC. The encoded protein is CASSLELAGVGLEQFF.

This clonotype was found a few times. The chain combines TRBV12-3 or TRBV12-4 with TRBJ2-3; D is ambiguous. V was cut by 5 bases and J by 0 bases, with 12 bases left in between. This CDR3 is 15 amino acids long. The DNA for the CDR3 is TGTGCCAGCAGTCTCCAGGAAGCTAGCACAGATACGCAGTATTTT. Translated, it gives CASSLQEASTDTQYF.